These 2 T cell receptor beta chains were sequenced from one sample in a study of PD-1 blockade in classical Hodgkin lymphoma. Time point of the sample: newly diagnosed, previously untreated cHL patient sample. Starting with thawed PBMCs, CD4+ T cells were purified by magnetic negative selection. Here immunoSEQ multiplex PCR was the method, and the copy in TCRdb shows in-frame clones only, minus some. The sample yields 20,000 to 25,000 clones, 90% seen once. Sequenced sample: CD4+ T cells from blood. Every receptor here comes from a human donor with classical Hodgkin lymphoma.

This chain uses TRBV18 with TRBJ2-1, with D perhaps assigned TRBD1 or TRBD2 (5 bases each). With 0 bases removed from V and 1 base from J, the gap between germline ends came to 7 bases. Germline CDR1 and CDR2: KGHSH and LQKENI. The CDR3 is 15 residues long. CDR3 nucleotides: TGTGCCAGCTCACCACCGGGACGGTCCTACAATGAGCAGTTCTTC. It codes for CASSPPGRSYNEQFF.

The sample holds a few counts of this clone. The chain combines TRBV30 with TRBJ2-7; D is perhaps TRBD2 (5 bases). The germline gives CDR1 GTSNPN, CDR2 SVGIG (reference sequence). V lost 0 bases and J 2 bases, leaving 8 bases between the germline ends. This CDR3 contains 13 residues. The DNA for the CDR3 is TGTGCCTGGAGTGTCGGACTGACCTACGAGCAGTACTTC. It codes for CAWSVGLTYEQYF.